This T cell receptor beta chain was identified in a study of CD8+ T cells in alopecia areata. Study outcomes and limitations: Researchers reported that TCR sharing among patients proved less clear than in mice, possibly HLA-linked.

Extracted RNA was reverse transcribed into cDNA, the sequencing template. Repertoires were generated with immunoSEQ multiplex PCR, while TCRdb's copy carries only in-frame clones and drops some. The sample includes some 200,000 clones, approximately 60% of them seen just once. This clone occurred a few times. No antigen is known for it. Germline CDR1 and CDR2: MNHEY and SVGAGI. The J segment lost 8 bases and the V segment lost 5 bases, leaving 7 bases of the junction unmatched. The CDR3 consists of 14 residues. This receptor was identified in a human donor in good health. The chain is built from TRBV6-5 and TRBJ1-4, with TRBD1 matching over 8 bases. Sequenced material: CD8+ T cells sorted from blood. CDR3 protein: CASSPGQGGEKLFF. CDR3 in DNA: TGTGCCAGCAGTCCCGGACAGGGCGGGGAAAAACTGTTTTTT.